This TCR beta chain was documented in a study of beta chain features in type 1 diabetes. Comments on this clone: Its antigen is unidentified.

Each of the sorted populations had a purity greater than 98%. V lost 1 base and J 6 bases, leaving 10 bases between the germline ends. CDR1 is SGHDN, CDR2 FVKESK, per germline. The CDR3 extends over 14 amino acids. Sequencing targeted expressed TCRB transcripts, as all isolated RNA had been reverse transcribed. The table came from immunoSEQ multiplex PCR; TCRdb's copy has only in-frame clones and leaves some out. The data hold over 200,000 clones, with approximately 10% observed a single time. The study, taken as a whole, reports: All four CD4+ subsets of Type 1 diabetes patients contained TCRB CDR3s that were moderately but significantly shorter. Patients and controls would share equally any PCR tilt toward shorter templates.

This sequence was found in a young man with type 1 diabetes. Sequences were obtained from naive CD4+ T cells from blood. The chain is built from TRBV14 and TRBJ2-4, with a possible D match to TRBD1 (6 bases). CDR3 sequence (DNA): TGTGCCAGCAGCCAAGCAGGGGCGACAAACATTCAGTACTTC. Translation gives CASSQAGATNIQYF.